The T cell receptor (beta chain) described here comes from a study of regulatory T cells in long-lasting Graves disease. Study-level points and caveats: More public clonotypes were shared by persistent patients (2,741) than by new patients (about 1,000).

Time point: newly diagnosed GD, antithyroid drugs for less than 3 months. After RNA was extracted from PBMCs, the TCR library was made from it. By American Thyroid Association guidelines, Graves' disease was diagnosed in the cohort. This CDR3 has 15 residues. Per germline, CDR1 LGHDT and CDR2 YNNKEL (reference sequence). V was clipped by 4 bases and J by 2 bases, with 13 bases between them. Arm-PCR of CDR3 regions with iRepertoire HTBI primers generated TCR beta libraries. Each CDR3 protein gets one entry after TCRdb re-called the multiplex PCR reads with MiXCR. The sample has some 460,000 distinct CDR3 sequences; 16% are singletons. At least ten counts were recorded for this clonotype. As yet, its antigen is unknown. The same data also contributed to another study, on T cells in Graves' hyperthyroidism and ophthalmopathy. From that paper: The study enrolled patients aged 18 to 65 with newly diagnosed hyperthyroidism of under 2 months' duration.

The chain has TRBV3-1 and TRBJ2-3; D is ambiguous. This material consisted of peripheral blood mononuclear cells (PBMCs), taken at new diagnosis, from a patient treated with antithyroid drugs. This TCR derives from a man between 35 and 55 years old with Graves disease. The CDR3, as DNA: TGTGCCAGCAGCCCAAGACGGGTACACACAGATACGCAGTATTTT. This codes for CASSPRRVHTDTQYF.